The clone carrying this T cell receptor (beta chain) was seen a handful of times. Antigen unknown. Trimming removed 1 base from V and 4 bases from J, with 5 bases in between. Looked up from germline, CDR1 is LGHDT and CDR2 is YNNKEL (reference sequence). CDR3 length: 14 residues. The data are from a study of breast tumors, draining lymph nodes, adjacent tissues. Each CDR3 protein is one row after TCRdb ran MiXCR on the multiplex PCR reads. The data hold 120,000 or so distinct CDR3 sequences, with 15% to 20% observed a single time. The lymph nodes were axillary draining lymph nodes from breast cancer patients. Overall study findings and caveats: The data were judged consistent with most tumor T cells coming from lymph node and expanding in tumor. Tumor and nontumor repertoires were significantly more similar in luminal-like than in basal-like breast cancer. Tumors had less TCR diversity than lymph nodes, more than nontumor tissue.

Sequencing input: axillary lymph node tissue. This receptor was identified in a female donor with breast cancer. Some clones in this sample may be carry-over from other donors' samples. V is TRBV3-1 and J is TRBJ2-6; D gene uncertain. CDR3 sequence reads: CASSQVSGANVLTF. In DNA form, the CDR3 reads TGTGCCAGCAGCCAAGTCTCCGGGGCCAACGTCCTGACTTTC.